The 24 T cell receptor beta chains presented below share a single source sample, sequenced in a study of cytomegalovirus exposure and HLA in healthy donors. It was with 60 Vbeta and 13 Jbeta primers that the PCR ran. Data came from immunoSEQ multiplex PCR; TCRdb stores just in-frame clones and leaves some out. This sample has approximately 100,000 clones; 74% occur once, and the top ten carry 2.6%. The sample was PBMCs. Receptors were obtained from a man between 50 and 59 years old in good health and CMV-seropositive.

The chain is built from TRBV2 and TRBJ1-2; D ambiguous. This CDR3 contains 13 residues. Germline values: CDR1 SNHLY, CDR2 FYNNEI. V was shortened by 6 bases and J by 2 bases, with 10 bases between the two germline ends. CDR3 loop: CASRAGSNYGYTF. DNA for the CDR3: TGTGCCAGCAGGGCGGGAAGCAACTATGGCTACACCTTC.

This sequence joins TRBV2 and TRBJ2-7; D may be TRBD1 (6 bases). CDR1 is SNHLY, CDR2 FYNNEI, per germline. V gave up 4 bases and J gave up 2 bases, with 6 bases separating them. The CDR3 covers 12 residues. DNA for the CDR3: TGTGCCAGCAGTGGGGACACCTACGAGCAGTACTTC. It specifies CASSGDTYEQYF.

This clone was detected once. CDR3 sequence: CASSLHMSLAVWGTQYF. In nucleotides, the CDR3 is TGTGCCAGCAGCTTACATATGAGCCTAGCGGTCTGGGGGACCCAGTACTTC. This rearrangement joins TRBV7-2 to TRBJ2-5, with TRBD2 matching over 7 bases. Trimming cost V 2 bases and J 7 bases; bases outside gene matches: 16. The CDR3 runs to 17 residues. Germline CDR1 is SGHTA and CDR2 is FQGNSA.

The rearrangement links TRBV19 to TRBJ1-1; 12 nucleotides match TRBD1. Germline-derived CDR1 and CDR2 are LNHDA and SQIVND (reference sequence). This CDR3 spans 17 amino acids. Germline trimming cut 2 bases from V and 4 bases from J; bases unmatched to any gene: 8. The chain's CDR3 is CASSIYRDRGQSTEAFF. In DNA form, the CDR3 reads TGTGCCAGTAGTATATATCGGGACAGGGGGCAGAGCACTGAAGCTTTCTTT.

This clone was observed a few times. The chain uses TRBV18 and TRBJ2-7; 11 positions agree with TRBD2. Germline trimming cut 4 bases from V and 1 base from J; bases unmatched to any gene: 9. The V gene's germline CDR1 is KGHSH and CDR2 LQKENI. The CDR3 has 17 amino acids. In DNA, the CDR3 is TGTGCCAGCTCACGTGTAGTAGCGGGAGGGGTATCCTACGAGCAGTACTTC. Translation: CASSRVVAGGVSYEQYF.

The chain recombines TRBV19 with TRBJ1-5; D is undetermined. CDR3 length equals 15 residues. The germline V and J ends were trimmed by 3 bases and 3 bases, with 12 bases remaining between them. In germline, CDR1 is LNHDA, CDR2 SQIVND (reference sequence). CDR3 amino acids: CASSIWGGNNQPQHF. DNA for the CDR3: TGTGCCAGTAGTATTTGGGGAGGAAACAATCAGCCCCAGCATTTT.

This clone turned up a few times. J is TRBJ2-7 and V is TRBV7-2, with TRBD2 matching 10 bases. Germline V lookup: CDR1 SGHTA, CDR2 FQGNSA. The CDR3 contains 17 residues. The J segment lost 1 base and the V segment lost 2 bases, leaving 8 bases of the junction unmatched. This CDR3 reads CASSLWASGGGSYEQYF. CDR3 nucleotide sequence: TGTGCCAGCAGCTTATGGGCTAGCGGGGGAGGGTCCTACGAGCAGTACTTC.

The rearrangement uses TRBV30 and TRBJ2-2; 7 nucleotides line up with TRBD2. This CDR3 has 14 amino acids. Germline assignment: CDR1 GTSNPN and CDR2 SVGIG (reference sequence). CDR3 coding DNA: TGTGCTTCGGCTGGACTAGTGCGTGTCGGGGAGCTGTTTTTT. Translating it yields CASAGLVRVGELFF. The variable domain in full, completed from reference TRBV30 and TRBJ2-2, reads SQTIHQWPATLVQPVGSPLSLECTVEGTSNPNLYWYRQAAGRGLQLLFYSVGIGQISSEVPQNLSASRPQDRQFILSSKKLLLSDSGFYLCASAGLVRVGELFFGEGSRLTVL.

This clone occurred once. The chain is built from TRBV19 and TRBJ2-1; 13 bases line up with TRBD2. This CDR3 region has 15 residues. J gave up 4 bases and V 7 bases, and 4 bases lay outside the gene matches. The germline V gene has CDR1 LNHDA and CDR2 SQIVND (reference sequence). CDR3 amino acids: CASTPTSGGYNEQFF. The CDR3 region has the DNA TGTGCCAGTACCCCGACTAGCGGGGGGTACAATGAGCAGTTCTTC.

The sample holds one count of this clone. The V call is TRBV15, the J call TRBJ1-5, with unresolved D. V gave up 0 bases and J gave up 5 bases, with 5 bases separating them. The CDR3 is 13 amino acids. Germline V gene data show CDR1 as LNHNV and CDR2 as YYDKDF (reference sequence). The DNA of the CDR3 is TGTGCCACCAGCAGAGACAAATATCAGCCCCAGCATTTT. It is translated as CATSRDKYQPQHF.

The table lists this clone with a few counts. The chain joins TRBV14 to TRBJ2-3; 7 bases are a match to TRBD2. V was clipped by 4 bases and J by 6 bases; unmatched bases: 13. CDR1 is SGHDN and CDR2 is FVKESK in the germline V gene. The CDR3 length is 16 residues. The CDR3 loop reads CASSPPRGGDYDTQYF. The CDR3 nucleotides read TGTGCCAGCAGCCCCCCTAGGGGAGGGGATTATGATACGCAGTATTTT. Together with reference TRBV14 and TRBJ2-3, the CDR3 gives the full variable domain: EAGVTQFPSHSVIEKGQTVTLRCDPISGHDNLYWYRRVMGKEIKFLLHFVKESKQDESGMPNNRFLAERTGGTYSTLKVQPAELEDSGVYFCASSPPRGGDYDTQYFGPGTRLTVL.

The chain carries TRBV6-1 and TRBJ2-3; D perhaps matches TRBD1 (6 bases). Germline CDR1 and CDR2: MNHNS and SASEGT. V was cut by 7 bases and J by 0 bases, with 14 bases left in between. CDR3 length equals 15 residues. CDR3 residues: CASNRQVLSTDTQYF. The CDR3 coding sequence is TGTGCCAGCAACCGACAGGTCCTTAGCACAGATACGCAGTATTTT.

The chain is built from TRBV10-3 and TRBJ2-5; weak D call: TRBD2 (6 bases). The CDR3 sequence is 16 residues long. The germline CDR1 and CDR2 sequences are ENHRY and SYGVKD. Trimming left V 3 bases short and J 5 bases short, with 19 bases between. The CDR3 DNA follows: TGTGCCATCAGTGACCGGGGAGCGGGCCCCGGGGAGACCCAGTACTTC. Protein sequence: CAISDRGAGPGETQYF.

The chain employs TRBV12-5 and TRBJ2-7; D might be TRBD2 (6 bases). Germline V CDR1 and CDR2: LGHNT, FRNRAP. V dropped 4 bases and J dropped 3 bases, with 10 bases sitting between them. The CDR3 extends over 13 amino acids. The CDR3 DNA is TGTGCTAGTGGTTCGGGGGAACTCTACGAGCAGTACTTC. Protein sequence: CASGSGELYEQYF.

This CDR3 reads CASSSGSHDEQYF. The DNA of the CDR3 is TGCGCCAGCAGTAGCGGGAGCCACGACGAGCAGTACTTC. The genes are TRBV5-1 and TRBJ2-7, with 9 bases matching TRBD2. The CDR3 contains 13 residues. Germline V lookup: CDR1 SGHRS, CDR2 YFSETQ. The ends lost 5 bases at V and 5 bases at J; junction bases unmatched: 5.

The chain is built from TRBV6-1 and TRBJ2-7, with TRBD2 as a possible D gene (7 bases). CDR3 length: 16 residues. CDR1 and CDR2 (germline): MNHNS, SASEGT. Between the trimmed V and J ends, which lost 4 bases and 2 bases, there was a span of 18 bases. CDR3 sequence reads: CASSGLRGGRAYEQYF. The CDR3 nucleotides are TGTGCCAGCAGTGGCCTTAGGGGGGGGAGGGCCTACGAGCAGTACTTC.

The chain joins TRBV19 to TRBJ2-3, with TRBD2 matching 11 bases. This CDR3 spans 16 amino acids. Germline trimming cut 7 bases from V and 2 bases from J; bases unmatched to any gene: 8. The germline V gene encodes CDR1 LNHDA and CDR2 SQIVND (reference sequence). CDR3 bases: TGTGCCAGTACCTTAACTAGCGGGGGAAACACAGATACGCAGTATTTT. Its translation: CASTLTSGGNTDTQYF. The full variable domain, with the rest looked up from reference TRBV19 and TRBJ2-3, is DGGITQSPKYLFRKEGQNVTLSCEQNLNHDAMYWYRQDPGQGLRLIYYSQIVNDFQKGDIAEGYSVSREKKESFPLTVTSAQKNPTAFYLCASTLTSGGNTDTQYFGPGTRLTVL.

The chain has TRBV6-5 and TRBJ1-2; 8 positions agree with TRBD1. CDR1 and CDR2 from the germline V gene are MNHEY and SVGAGI. The CDR3 has 15 amino acids. V trimming: 5 bases; J trimming: 2 bases; junction bases outside the gene matches: 7. The CDR3 DNA follows: TGTGCCAGCAGTCCCTCGACAGGGGCCAACTATGGCTACACCTTC. Its translation: CASSPSTGANYGYTF.

The J gene is TRBJ2-6, the V gene TRBV5-1, with D maybe TRBD2 (5 bases). Between the trimmed V and J ends, which lost 7 bases and 0 bases, there was a span of 11 bases. Germline-derived CDR1 and CDR2 are SGHRS and YFSETQ. This CDR3 has 15 amino acids. The DNA for the CDR3 is TGCGCCAGCTTCTCCGGAGGCTCTGGGGCCAACGTCCTGACTTTC. Translating it yields CASFSGGSGANVLTF. The full variable domain, its missing parts supplied by reference TRBV5-1 and TRBJ2-6, is KAGVTQTPRYLIKTRGQQVTLSCSPISGHRSVSWYQQTPGQGLQFLFEYFSETQRNKGNFPGRFSGRQFSNSRSEMNVSTLELGDSALYLCASFSGGSGANVLTFGAGSRLTVL.

This clone was recorded a few times. The chain has TRBV18 and TRBJ1-2, with 9 bases fitting TRBD1. Per germline, CDR1 KGHSH and CDR2 LQKENI. The ends lost 3 bases at V and 2 bases at J; junction bases unmatched: 4. This CDR3 comprises 15 residues. The CDR3 region has the DNA TGTGCCAGCTCACCGAGGGACAGGGCGAACTATGGCTACACCTTC. Residues: CASSPRDRANYGYTF.

The chain combines TRBV5-1 with TRBJ2-1; 11 nucleotides align to TRBD2. The V gene's germline CDR1 is SGHRS and CDR2 YFSETQ. The CDR3 spans 18 residues. Losses at the gene ends were 4 bases for V and 5 bases for J; bases not matched to a gene: 14. CDR3 in DNA: TGCGCCAGCAGCGTCCGCACTAGCGGGAGAAGGTTGGACAATGAGCAGTTCTTC. It is translated as CASSVRTSGRRLDNEQFF.

The J gene is TRBJ2-1, the V gene TRBV9, with 12 bases that match TRBD2. After removal of 0 bases from V and 0 bases from J, the junction contained 10 bases not matched to a gene. The CDR3 runs to 20 residues. Germline V lookup: CDR1 SGDLS, CDR2 YYNGEE. CDR3: CASSVAGLAGSYASYNEQFF. The CDR3 DNA reads as TGTGCCAGCAGCGTAGCCGGACTAGCGGGATCGTATGCCTCCTACAATGAGCAGTTCTTC.

This chain joins TRBV4-1 and TRBJ1-5, with TRBD1 matching over 10 bases. There are 16 residues in the CDR3. Per germline, CDR1 MGHRA and CDR2 YSYEKL. Trimming removed 4 bases from V and 4 bases from J; junction bases left unmatched: 7. The CDR3 bases are TGCGCCAGCAGCCGACAGGGACAGGGGAGAAATCAGCCCCAGCATTTT. Protein: CASSRQGQGRNQPQHF.

The V gene is TRBV28, the J gene TRBJ2-7; TRBD2 agrees at 7 bases. The CDR3 consists of 15 residues. J lost 7 bases, V lost 6 bases, and 15 bases had no gene match. CDR1 and CDR2 (germline): MDHEN, SYDVKM. The chain's CDR3 is CASSSAGASGREQYF. CDR3 coding DNA: TGTGCCAGCAGCTCGGCTGGCGCTAGCGGCCGAGAGCAGTACTTC.